This passage covers 12 T cell receptor beta chains from one sample sequenced in a study of T cells in tumors after PD-1 blockade. TCRdb's table, derived via immunoSEQ multiplex PCR, lists solely in-frame clones and lacks some. The table shows 15,000 or so clones, with roughly 80% occurring only once. The starting material was PBMCs, obtained after anti-PD-1 treatment. The receptors were sampled from a human donor with basal cell carcinoma.

The chain couples TRBV10-2 to TRBJ1-5; possibly TRBD1 for D (5 bases). Deletions cut 3 bases from V and 3 bases from J, with 12 bases between. The CDR3 is made up of 15 amino acids. The germline V gene has CDR1 WSHSY and CDR2 SAAADI. CDR3 nucleotide sequence: TGCGCCAGCAGTGAAGGGACGGTAGACAATCAGCCCCAGCATTTT. Its translation is CASSEGTVDNQPQHF.

The chain couples TRBV28 to TRBJ2-7; D tentatively fits TRBD1 or TRBD2 (5 bases each). The germline CDR1 and CDR2 sequences are MDHEN and SYDVKM. Trimming left V 11 bases short and J 3 bases short, with 17 bases between. The CDR3 contains 13 residues. CDR3 loop: CAGQGSNGYEQYF. CDR3 DNA: TGTGCCGGACAAGGGAGCAATGGCTACGAGCAGTACTTC.

This sequence joins TRBV5-1 and TRBJ1-1; the match to TRBD1 covers 8 bases. V gave up 4 bases and J gave up 7 bases; unmatched junction bases: 12. CDR1 and CDR2 (germline): SGHRS, YFSETQ. This CDR3 region has 15 residues. CDR3 sequence: CASSKSQGAQNEAFF. CDR3 coding DNA: TGCGCCAGCAGCAAGAGCCAGGGGGCGCAGAATGAAGCTTTCTTT.

V gene TRBV9 combines with J gene TRBJ2-1, with unresolved D. The germline gives CDR1 SGDLS, CDR2 YYNGEE. The CDR3 sequence is 13 residues long. V was trimmed by 0 bases and J by 7 bases, leaving 8 bases between them. In DNA form, the CDR3 reads TGTGCCAGCAGCGTAGTTCCCGGGAATGAGCAGTTCTTC. Amino acids: CASSVVPGNEQFF.

Of note for this clone: Germline is not matched at one junction end, which may reflect a read error. CDR3 bases: TGTGCCAGTAGTGTAGACAGGGAGAGGCACCAAGCTTTCTTT. Its translation is CASSVDRERHQAFF. The rearrangement links TRBV19 to TRBJ1-1, with TRBD1 identical over 7 bases. The CDR3 extends over 14 amino acids. In germline, CDR1 is LNHDA, CDR2 SQIVND (reference sequence).

This chain joins TRBV3-1 (or the pseudogene TRBV3-2) and TRBJ1-1, with 7 bases lining up with TRBD1. The CDR3 consists of 14 residues. Germline assignment: CDR1 LGHDT and CDR2 YNNKEL (reference sequence). V lost 3 bases and J lost 4; bases outside the gene matches: 5. This CDR3 is CASSHNRGGTEAFF. DNA of the CDR3: TGTGCCAGCAGCCATAACAGGGGCGGCACTGAAGCTTTCTTT.

This rearrangement joins TRBV18 to TRBJ1-1, with 7 bases fitting TRBD1. The J segment lost 4 bases and the V segment lost 3 bases, leaving 8 bases of the junction unmatched. CDR1 KGHSH and CDR2 LQKENI come from the germline V gene. CDR3 length equals 15 residues. The chain's CDR3 is CASSPQTGAGTEAFF. In DNA, the CDR3 is TGTGCCAGCTCACCCCAAACAGGGGCGGGCACTGAAGCTTTCTTT.

This chain joins TRBV6-1 and TRBJ2-7, with a weak D call TRBD2 (6 bases). Germline CDR1 reads MNHNS; CDR2 reads SASEGT. The CDR3 is 12 amino acids. Trimming took 3 bases from V and 6 from J, leaving 9 bases between them. CDR3 coding DNA: TGTGCCAGCAGTGAGCAGGGAGGCGAGCAGTACTTC. Its translation: CASSEQGGEQYF.

The rearrangement links TRBV29-1 to TRBJ2-1; TRBD2 might be the D (6 bases). Germline V gives CDR1 SQVTM, CDR2 ANQGSEA. Between the trimmed V and J ends, which lost 6 bases and 4 bases, there was a span of 10 bases. This CDR3 has 12 amino acids. This CDR3 reads CSVGTGYNEQFF. DNA of the CDR3: TGCAGCGTGGGGACTGGGTACAATGAGCAGTTCTTC.

The gene calls are TRBV14 and TRBJ2-7, with 13 bases identical to TRBD2. Germline V gives CDR1 SGHDN, CDR2 FVKESK. The ends lost 3 bases at V and 4 bases at J; junction bases unmatched: 9. CDR3 length: 17 amino acids. The CDR3 DNA sequence: TGTGCCAGCAGCCAGACTAAGGGACTAGCGGGGAGTTACGAGCAGTACTTC. Its translation: CASSQTKGLAGSYEQYF.

In its sample, this clone was seen a few times. The chain employs TRBV4-1 and TRBJ1-1; D gene uncertain. Germline CDR1 MGHRA, CDR2 YSYEKL. This CDR3 has 16 amino acids. V was pared by 3 bases and J by 1 base, with 15 bases between. CDR3 protein: CASSQRAQRWNTEAFF. The CDR3 region has the DNA TGCGCCAGCAGCCAGAGAGCACAGAGGTGGAACACTGAAGCTTTCTTT.

The V call is TRBV7-9, the J call TRBJ2-7; 10 nucleotides line up with TRBD2. V lost 2 bases and J lost 1; bases outside the gene matches: 2. Germline CDR1 and CDR2: SEHNR and FQNEAQ (reference sequence). This CDR3 is built from 15 residues. CDR3 region: CASSLLAGASYEQYF. The DNA for the CDR3 is TGTGCCAGCAGCTTACTAGCGGGAGCATCCTACGAGCAGTACTTC.